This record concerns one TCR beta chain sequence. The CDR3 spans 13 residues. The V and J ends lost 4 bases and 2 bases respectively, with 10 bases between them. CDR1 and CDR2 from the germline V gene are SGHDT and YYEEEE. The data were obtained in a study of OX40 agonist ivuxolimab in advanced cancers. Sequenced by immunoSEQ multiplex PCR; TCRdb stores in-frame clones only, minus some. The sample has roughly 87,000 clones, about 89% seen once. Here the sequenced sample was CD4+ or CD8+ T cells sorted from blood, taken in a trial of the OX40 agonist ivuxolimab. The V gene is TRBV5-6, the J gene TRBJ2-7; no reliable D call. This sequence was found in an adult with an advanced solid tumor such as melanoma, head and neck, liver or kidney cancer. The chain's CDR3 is CASSPWPTYEQYV. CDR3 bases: TGTGCCAGCAGCCCCTGGCCGACCTACGAGCAGTACGTC.